Listed here is a single T cell receptor (beta chain). What this receptor recognizes is not known. The record has no base qualities; no much larger clone is one base away. This record comes from a study of blood T cell repertoires in COVID-19 (dated by TCRdb to 2020 to 2021). Describing the broader study: Collaborator samples came from the United States, Italy and Spain and covered acute and convalescent phases of COVID-19. The prospective study material was composed of cDNA or gDNA derived from T cells, B-cell-depleted T cells, or PBMCs. Deeply sampled blood TCRbeta repertoires from subjects exposed to, actively infected with, or recovered from COVID-19 were included in the dataset. A freely available public database, intended as a resource for researchers studying the immune response to SARS-CoV-2, is where the repertoires were released. The samples were drawn from the first 160 participants of the ongoing ImmuneRACE study and from 1,254 subjects provided by 6 global collaborators. The sample metadata nearly always contained a de-identified subject ID, COVID-19 status, age in years and sex. Where available, HLA class I and class II types were taken from metadata supplied by the sample provider and were not determined by assay-based typing.

TCRbeta CDR3 regions were amplified from genomic DNA using the immunoSEQ Assay, a bias-controlled multiplex PCR. For the original study's pipeline: The number of nucleated cells in each sample was estimated from the amplification of reference gene primers within the assay. To quantify the absolute abundance of each unique TCRbeta CDR3 rearrangement, sequence reads were collapsed and filtered. For each sample, productive Simpson clonality was calculated as the square root of Simpson's diversity index across productive rearrangements. TCRdb took over this immuneACCESS table, retaining in-frame rearrangements with V and J assigned. Such tables are incomplete; in checked studies, under half of the missing clones stem from an unresolved V gene, and the remainder is unexplained. V, J and clone size derive from that table, while D and trimming were established from the DNA sequence. For this sample there are about 260,000 clones; roughly 90% appear just once. The ten largest clones add up to around 2.8% of the sample.

Participants in the prospective study were enrolled through a virtual design, were aged roughly 18 to 100 years, and lived in fewer than 30 United States geographic areas. Cohort assignment in the prospective study relied on participant-reported clinical history from a screening survey and a study questionnaire. A participant counted as exposed if, within 2 weeks of entering the study, that participant had been in contact with someone who had a PCR-confirmed or clinician-diagnosed COVID-19 case. Each participant in the prospective study had whole blood, serum and a nasopharyngeal or oropharyngeal swab collected by mobile phlebotomists. Participants in the prospective study had the option to provide additional blood draws and questionnaires over a roughly 2-month period. Prospective study blood samples were shipped either frozen or at room temperature before DNA extraction. Results the study describes overall, beyond this receptor: Clinical and demographic metadata were provided uncurated, with the amount varying by source and participant.

The CDR3 measures 15 amino acids from cysteine to phenylalanine. This entry keeps only the CDR3 DNA: 45 bases, framed from base 1. CDR1 SQVTM and CDR2 ANQGSEA were looked up in the germline V gene. From V the trimming removes 3 bases and from J it removes 8 bases, while the gene matches leave 12 bases of the junction unaccounted for. Sequenced: PBMCs or T cells enriched from blood (not recorded which). The sequence was obtained from a man aged 35-49 years who had been exposed to COVID-19. The chain links TRBV29-1 with TRBJ2-2; TRBD2 lines up with 7 middle nucleotides. CDR3 sequence: CSVEGGRRRRGELFF. The bases are TGCAGCGTTGAGGGCGGGAGAAGGAGGAGGGGGGAGCTGTTTTTT.